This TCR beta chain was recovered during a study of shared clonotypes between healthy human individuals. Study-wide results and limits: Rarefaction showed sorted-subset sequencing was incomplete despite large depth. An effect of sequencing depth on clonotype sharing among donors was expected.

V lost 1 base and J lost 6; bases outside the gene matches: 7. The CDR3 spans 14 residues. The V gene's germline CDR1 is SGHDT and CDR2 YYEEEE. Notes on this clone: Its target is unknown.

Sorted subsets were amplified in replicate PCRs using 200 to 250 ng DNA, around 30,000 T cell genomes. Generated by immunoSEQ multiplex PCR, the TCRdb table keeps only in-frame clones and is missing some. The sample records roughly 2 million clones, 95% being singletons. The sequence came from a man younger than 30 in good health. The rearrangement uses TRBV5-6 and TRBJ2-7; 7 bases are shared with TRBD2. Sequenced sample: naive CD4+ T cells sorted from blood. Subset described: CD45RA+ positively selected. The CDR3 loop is CASSLNGGSAEQYF. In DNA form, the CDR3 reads TGTGCCAGCAGCTTGAACGGGGGGTCAGCCGAGCAGTACTTC.